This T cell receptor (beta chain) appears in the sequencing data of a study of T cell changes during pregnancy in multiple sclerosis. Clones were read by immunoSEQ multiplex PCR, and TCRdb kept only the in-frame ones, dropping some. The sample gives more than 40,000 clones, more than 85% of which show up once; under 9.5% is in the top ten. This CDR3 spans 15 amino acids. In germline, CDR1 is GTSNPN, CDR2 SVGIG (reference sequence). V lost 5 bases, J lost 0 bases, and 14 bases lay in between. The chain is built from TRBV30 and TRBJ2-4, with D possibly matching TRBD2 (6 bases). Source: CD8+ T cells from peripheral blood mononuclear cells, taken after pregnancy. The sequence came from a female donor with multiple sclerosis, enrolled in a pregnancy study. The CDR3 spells CAWAERGLAKNIQYF. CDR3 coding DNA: TGTGCCTGGGCCGAGAGGGGACTAGCCAAAAACATTCAGTACTTC.